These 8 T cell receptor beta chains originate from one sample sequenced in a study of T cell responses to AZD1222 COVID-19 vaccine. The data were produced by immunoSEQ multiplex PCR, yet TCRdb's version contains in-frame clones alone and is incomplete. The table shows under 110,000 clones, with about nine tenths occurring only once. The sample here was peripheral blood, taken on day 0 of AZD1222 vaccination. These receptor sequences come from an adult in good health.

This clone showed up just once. CDR3 nucleotides: TGTGCCAGCACGAATTTGGACAGCACAGATACGCAGTATTTT. Its protein product is CASTNLDSTDTQYF. The V call is TRBV5-4, the J call TRBJ2-3, with D hard to call. V lost 6 bases to trimming and J lost 0 bases, with 11 bases between them. Germline CDR1 and CDR2: SGHNT and YYREEE (reference sequence). The CDR3 loop spans 14 amino acids.

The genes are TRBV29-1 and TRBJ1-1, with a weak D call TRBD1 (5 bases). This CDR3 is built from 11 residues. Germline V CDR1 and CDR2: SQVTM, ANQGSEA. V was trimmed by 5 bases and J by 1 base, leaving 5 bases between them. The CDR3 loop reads CSVTGNTEAFF. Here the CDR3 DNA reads TGCAGCGTTACAGGGAACACTGAAGCTTTCTTT.

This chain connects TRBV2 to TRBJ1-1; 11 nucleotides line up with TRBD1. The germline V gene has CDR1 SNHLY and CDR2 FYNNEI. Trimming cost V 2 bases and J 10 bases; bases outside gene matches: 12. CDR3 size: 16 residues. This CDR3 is CASSEFHTGTGGGAFF. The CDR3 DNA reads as TGTGCCAGCAGTGAATTTCATACCGGGACAGGGGGGGGAGCTTTCTTT.

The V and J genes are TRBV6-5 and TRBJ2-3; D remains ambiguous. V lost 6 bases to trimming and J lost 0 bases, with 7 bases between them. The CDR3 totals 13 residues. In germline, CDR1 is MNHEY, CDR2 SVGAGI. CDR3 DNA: TGTGCCAGCAGGCGAGGTAGCACAGATACGCAGTATTTT. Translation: CASRRGSTDTQYF.

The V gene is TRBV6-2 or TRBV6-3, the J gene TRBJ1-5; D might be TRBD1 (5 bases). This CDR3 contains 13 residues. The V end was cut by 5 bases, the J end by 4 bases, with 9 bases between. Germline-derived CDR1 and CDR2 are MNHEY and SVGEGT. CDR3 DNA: TGTGCCAGCAGTCCGGGGCTTAATCAGCCCCAGCATTTT. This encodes CASSPGLNQPQHF.

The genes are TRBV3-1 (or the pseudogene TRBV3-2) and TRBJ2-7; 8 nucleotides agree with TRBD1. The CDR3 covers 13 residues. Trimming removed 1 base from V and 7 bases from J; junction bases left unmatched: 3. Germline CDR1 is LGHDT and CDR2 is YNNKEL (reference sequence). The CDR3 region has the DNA TGTGCCAGCAGCCAAGGGAGACAGGGGGAGCAGTACTTC. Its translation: CASSQGRQGEQYF.

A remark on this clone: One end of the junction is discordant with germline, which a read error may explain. This CDR3 reads CASSGSSMGISDGYTF. In DNA form, the CDR3 reads TGTGCCAGCAGTGGAAGCTCGATGGGGATTAGTGATGGCTACACCTTT. V usage is TRBV6-1 and J usage is TRBJ1-2; no definite D call. This CDR3 has 16 amino acids. Germline V gene lookup returns CDR1 MNHNS and CDR2 SASEGT.

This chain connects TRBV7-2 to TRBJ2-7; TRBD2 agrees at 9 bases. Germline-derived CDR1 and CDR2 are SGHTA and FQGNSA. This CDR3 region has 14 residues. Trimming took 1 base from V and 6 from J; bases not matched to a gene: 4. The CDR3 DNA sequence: TGTGCCAGCAGCTTAGGCGGGGGGGAGGGCGAGCAGTACTTC. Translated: CASSLGGGEGEQYF.